This T cell receptor beta chain was sequenced for a study of neurological immune-mediated disorders. Study-wide results and limits: Private repertoires in all groups were suggested by the absence of shared CDR3 amino acid sequences among expanded clones across subjects.

This clonotype occurred a few times. What it binds is unknown. The junction departs from the called germline gene at one end, perhaps through a read error. TCRdb re-called the 5' RACE reads through MiXCR, storing one row per CDR3 protein. Here the sample spans under 80,000 distinct CDR3 sequences, 5.2% being singletons. The sample consisted of PBMCs. This TCR came from a woman aged 25 to 39 with multiple sclerosis.

The CDR3 nucleotides are TGTGCCAGCAGCCAAGAAGATGGCGGACTGGGGTCACCCCTCAACTTT. Its translation is CASSQEDGGLGSPLNF. V is TRBV3-1 and J is TRBJ1-6; D gene uncertain. This CDR3 comprises 16 residues. Germline V gene data show CDR1 as LGHDT and CDR2 as YNNKEL (reference sequence).